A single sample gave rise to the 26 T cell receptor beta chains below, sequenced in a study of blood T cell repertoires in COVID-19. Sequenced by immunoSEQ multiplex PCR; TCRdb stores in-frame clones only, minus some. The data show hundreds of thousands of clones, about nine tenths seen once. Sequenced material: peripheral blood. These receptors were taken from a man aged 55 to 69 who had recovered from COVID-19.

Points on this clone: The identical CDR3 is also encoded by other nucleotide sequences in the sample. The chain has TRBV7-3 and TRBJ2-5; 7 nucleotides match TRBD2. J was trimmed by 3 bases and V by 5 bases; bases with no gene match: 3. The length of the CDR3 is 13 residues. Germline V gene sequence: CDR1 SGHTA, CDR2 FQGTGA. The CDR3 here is CASSLLAEETQYF. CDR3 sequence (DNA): TGTGCCAGCAGCCTCCTAGCGGAAGAGACCCAGTACTTC. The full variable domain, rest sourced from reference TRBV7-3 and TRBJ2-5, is GAGVSQTPSNKVTEKGKYVELRCDPISGHTALYWYRQSLGQGPEFLIYFQGTGAADDSGLPNDRFFAVRPEGSVSTLKIQRTERGDSAVYLCASSLLAEETQYFGPGTRLLVL.

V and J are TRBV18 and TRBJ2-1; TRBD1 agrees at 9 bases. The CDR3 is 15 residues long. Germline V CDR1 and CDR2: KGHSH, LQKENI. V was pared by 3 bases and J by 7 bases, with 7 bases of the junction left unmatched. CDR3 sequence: CASSPNLQGANEQFF. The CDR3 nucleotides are TGTGCCAGCTCACCGAATCTACAGGGGGCGAATGAGCAGTTCTTC.

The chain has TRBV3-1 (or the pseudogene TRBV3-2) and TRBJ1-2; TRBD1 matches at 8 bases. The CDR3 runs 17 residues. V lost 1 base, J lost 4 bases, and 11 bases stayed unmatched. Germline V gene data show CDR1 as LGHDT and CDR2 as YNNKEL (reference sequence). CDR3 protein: CASSQGTAGQGGYGYTF. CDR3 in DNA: TGTGCCAGCAGCCAAGGCACCGCCGGACAGGGCGGCTATGGCTACACCTTC.

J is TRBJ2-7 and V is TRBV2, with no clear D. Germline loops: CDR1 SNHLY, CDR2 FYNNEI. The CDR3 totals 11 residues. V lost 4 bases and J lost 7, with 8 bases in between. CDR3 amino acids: CASSGLGEQYF. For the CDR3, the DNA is TGTGCCAGCAGTGGGCTCGGGGAGCAGTACTTC.

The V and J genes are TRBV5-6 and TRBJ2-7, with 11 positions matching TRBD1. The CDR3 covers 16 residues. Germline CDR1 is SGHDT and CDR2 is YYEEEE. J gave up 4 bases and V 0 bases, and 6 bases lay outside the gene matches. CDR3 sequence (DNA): TGTGCCAGCAGCTTGGCTTTCGGACAGGGGGCTTACGAGCAGTACTTC. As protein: CASSLAFGQGAYEQYF.

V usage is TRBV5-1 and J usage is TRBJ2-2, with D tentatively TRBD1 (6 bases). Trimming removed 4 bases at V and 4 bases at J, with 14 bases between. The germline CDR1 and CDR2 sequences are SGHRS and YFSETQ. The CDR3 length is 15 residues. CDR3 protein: CASSPGTLATGELFF. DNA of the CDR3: TGCGCCAGCAGCCCCGGGACACTCGCCACCGGGGAGCTGTTTTTT.

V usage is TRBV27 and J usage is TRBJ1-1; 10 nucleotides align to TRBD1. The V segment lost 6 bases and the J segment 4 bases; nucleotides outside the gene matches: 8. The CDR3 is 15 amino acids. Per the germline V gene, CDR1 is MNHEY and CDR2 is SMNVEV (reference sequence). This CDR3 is CASRQDRGYSTEAFF. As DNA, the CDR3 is TGTGCCAGCAGACAGGACAGGGGGTATAGCACTGAAGCTTTCTTT.

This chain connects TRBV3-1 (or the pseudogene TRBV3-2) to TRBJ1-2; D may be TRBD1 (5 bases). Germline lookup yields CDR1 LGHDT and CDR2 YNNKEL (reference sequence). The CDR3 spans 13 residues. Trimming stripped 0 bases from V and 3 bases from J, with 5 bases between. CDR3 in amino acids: CASSQETDYGYTF. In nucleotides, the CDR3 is TGTGCCAGCAGCCAAGAGACAGACTATGGCTACACCTTC.

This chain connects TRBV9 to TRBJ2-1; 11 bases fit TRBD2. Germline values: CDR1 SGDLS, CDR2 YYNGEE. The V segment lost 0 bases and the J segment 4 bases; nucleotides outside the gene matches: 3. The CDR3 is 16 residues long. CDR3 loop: CASSVEGTSGYNEQFF. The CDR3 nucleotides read TGTGCCAGCAGCGTAGAGGGGACTAGCGGTTACAATGAGCAGTTCTTC.

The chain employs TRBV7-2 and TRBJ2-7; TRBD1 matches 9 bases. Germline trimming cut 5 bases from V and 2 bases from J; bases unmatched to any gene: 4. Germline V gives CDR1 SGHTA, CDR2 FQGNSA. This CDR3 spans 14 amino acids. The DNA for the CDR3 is TGTGCCAGCAGCGCGGGACAGGGACCCTACGAGCAGTACTTC. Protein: CASSAGQGPYEQYF.

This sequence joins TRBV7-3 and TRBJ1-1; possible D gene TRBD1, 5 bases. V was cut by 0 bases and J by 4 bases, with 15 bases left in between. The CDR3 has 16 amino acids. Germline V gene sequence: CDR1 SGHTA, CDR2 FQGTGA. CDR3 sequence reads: CASSLTGGARGTEAFF. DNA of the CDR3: TGTGCCAGCAGCTTAACAGGTGGGGCGCGTGGCACTGAAGCTTTCTTT.

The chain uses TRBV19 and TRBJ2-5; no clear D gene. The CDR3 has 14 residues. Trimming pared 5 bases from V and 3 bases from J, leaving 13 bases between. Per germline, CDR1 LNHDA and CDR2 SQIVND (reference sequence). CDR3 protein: CASSPRRSEETQYF. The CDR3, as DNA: TGTGCCAGTAGTCCACGACGGAGTGAAGAGACCCAGTACTTC.

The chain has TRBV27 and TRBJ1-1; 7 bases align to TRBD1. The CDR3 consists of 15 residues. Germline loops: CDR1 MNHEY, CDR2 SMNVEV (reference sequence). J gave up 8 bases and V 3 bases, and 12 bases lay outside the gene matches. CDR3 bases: TGTGCCAGCAGTTTCTATGACAGGGTCGCGGTAGAAGCTTTCTTT. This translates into CASSFYDRVAVEAFF.

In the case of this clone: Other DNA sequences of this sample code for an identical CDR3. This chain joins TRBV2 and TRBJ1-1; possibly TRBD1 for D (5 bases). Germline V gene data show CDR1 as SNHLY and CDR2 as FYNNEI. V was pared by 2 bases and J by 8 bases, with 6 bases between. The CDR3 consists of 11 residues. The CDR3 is CASSERTEAFF. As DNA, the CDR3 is TGTGCCAGCAGTGAAAGGACAGAAGCTTTCTTT.

CDR3 bases: TGTGCCAGCAGCCAAGATATTCAGGTTGGAGCTTTCTTT. Protein: CASSQDIQVGAFF. The V call is TRBV3-1 (or the pseudogene TRBV3-2), the J call TRBJ1-1; D gene uncertain. V lost 0 bases and J 10 bases, leaving 12 bases between the germline ends. The CDR3 totals 13 residues. Germline CDR1 reads LGHDT; CDR2 reads YNNKEL (reference sequence).

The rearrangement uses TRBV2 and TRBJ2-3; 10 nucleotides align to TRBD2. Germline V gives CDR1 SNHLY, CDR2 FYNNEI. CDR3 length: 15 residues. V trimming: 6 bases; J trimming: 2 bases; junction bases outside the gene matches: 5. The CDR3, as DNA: TGTGCCAGCAGCCAACTAGCGGGGTACACAGATACGCAGTATTTT. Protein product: CASSQLAGYTDTQYF.

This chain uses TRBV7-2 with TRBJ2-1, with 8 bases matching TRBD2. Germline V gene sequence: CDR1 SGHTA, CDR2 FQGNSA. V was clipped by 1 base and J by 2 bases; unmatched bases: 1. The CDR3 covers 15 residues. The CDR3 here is CASSLVSGTYNEQFF. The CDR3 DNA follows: TGTGCCAGCAGCTTAGTTAGCGGGACCTACAATGAGCAGTTCTTC.

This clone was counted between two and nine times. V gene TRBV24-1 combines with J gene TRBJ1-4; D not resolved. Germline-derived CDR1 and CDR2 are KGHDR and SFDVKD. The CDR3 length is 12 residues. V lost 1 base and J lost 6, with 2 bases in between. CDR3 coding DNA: TGTGCCACCAGTGATTTCGATGAAAAACTGTTTTTT. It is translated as CATSDFDEKLFF.

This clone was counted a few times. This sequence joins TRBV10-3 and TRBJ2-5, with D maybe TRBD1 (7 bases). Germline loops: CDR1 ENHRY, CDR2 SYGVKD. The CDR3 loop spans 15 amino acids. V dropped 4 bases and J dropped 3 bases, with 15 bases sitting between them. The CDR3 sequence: CAISVSGGLKETQYF. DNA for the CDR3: TGTGCCATCAGTGTATCAGGGGGGCTAAAAGAGACCCAGTACTTC.

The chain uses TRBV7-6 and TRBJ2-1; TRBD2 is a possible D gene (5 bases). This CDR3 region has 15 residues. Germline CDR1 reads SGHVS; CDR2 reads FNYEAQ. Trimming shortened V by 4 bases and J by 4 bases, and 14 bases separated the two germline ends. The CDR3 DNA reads TGTGCCAGCAGCTGGGCGGGCGGAGGTTACAATGAGCAGTTCTTC. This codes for CASSWAGGGYNEQFF.

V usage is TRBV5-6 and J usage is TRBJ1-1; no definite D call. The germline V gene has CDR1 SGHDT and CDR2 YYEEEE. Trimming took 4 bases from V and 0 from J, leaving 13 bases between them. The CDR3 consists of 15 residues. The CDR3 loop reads CASSRRETMNTEAFF. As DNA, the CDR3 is TGTGCCAGCAGCCGGAGGGAGACCATGAACACTGAAGCTTTCTTT.

CDR3 loop: CAISGGAPTGELFF. The CDR3 nucleotides read TGTGCCATCAGTGGGGGAGCGCCCACCGGGGAGCTGTTTTTT. The chain has TRBV10-3 and TRBJ2-2, with D possibly being TRBD2 (5 bases). The CDR3 sequence is 14 residues long. Trimming removed 4 bases at V and 4 bases at J, with 10 bases between. Germline V gene sequence: CDR1 ENHRY, CDR2 SYGVKD.

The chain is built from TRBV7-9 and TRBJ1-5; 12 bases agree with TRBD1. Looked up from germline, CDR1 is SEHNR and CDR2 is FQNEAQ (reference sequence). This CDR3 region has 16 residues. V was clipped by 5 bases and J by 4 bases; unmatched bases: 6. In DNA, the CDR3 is TGTGCCAGCAGCGCTTGGGACAGGGGGCCAAATCAGCCCCAGCATTTT. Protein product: CASSAWDRGPNQPQHF.

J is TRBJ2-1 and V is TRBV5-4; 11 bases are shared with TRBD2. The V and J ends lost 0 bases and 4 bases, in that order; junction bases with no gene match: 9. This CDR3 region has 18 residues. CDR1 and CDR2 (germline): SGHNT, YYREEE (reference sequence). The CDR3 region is CASSLALAGGSIYNEQFF. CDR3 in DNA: TGTGCCAGCAGCTTGGCCCTAGCGGGAGGATCAATTTACAATGAGCAGTTCTTC.

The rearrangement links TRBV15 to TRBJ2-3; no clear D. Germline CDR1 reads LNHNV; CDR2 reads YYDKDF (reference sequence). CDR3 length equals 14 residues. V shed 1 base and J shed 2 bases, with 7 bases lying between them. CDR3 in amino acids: CATSRGLFTDTQYF. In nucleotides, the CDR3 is TGTGCCACCAGCAGAGGTCTATTCACAGATACGCAGTATTTT.

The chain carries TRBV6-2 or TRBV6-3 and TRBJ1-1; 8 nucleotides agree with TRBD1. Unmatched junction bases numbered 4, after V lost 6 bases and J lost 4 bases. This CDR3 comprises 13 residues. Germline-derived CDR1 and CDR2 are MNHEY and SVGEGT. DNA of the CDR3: TGTGCCAGCAGGTACACAGGGGGCACTGAAGCTTTCTTT. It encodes CASRYTGGTEAFF.